This TCR beta chain was identified during a study of T-cell reconstitution after alpha-beta-depleted transplantation in children (dated by TCRdb to the mid-2010s). A note on the overall study: Using TCR repertoire profiling, the study followed T-cell immune reconstitution in a quantitative way in children after TCRalphabeta/CD19-depleted allogeneic hematopoietic cell transplantation.

Turning to this clonotype: Its antigen is unknown. No base quality values were provided; no much bigger clone lies one nucleotide off.

Library method: PCR. The data were produced on an Illumina HiSeq 2500. TCR libraries were prepared with molecular barcoding, using unique molecular identifiers to normalize TCRbeta repertoire quantification. TCRdb's own reprocessing of the public reads used fastp at Q25 and MiXCR and kept productive beta chains. Entries that share a CDR3 protein sequence are merged under the most common genes and DNA. Across this sample there are 200,000 to 250,000 distinct CDR3 sequences, with approximately 9% seen only once. The ten largest clones capture roughly 6.2% of the sample. From V the trimming removes 4 bases and from J it removes 3 bases, while the gene matches leave 11 bases of the junction unaccounted for. The CDR3 numbers 16 residues from cysteine through phenylalanine. Only CDR3 DNA remains: 48 bases, in frame from the first base. Via the germline V gene, CDR1 is LGHNA and CDR2 YNFKEQ.

This sequence originates from a human donor who donated a stem cell graft to a child with acute lymphoblastic leukemia. Source: PBMCs from the stem cell graft donor, taken from the stem cell graft. The chain is made from TRBV4-2 and TRBJ2-7, with 8 bases in between that match TRBD2. The CDR3 reads as follows: CASSLDEAGANYEQYF. The DNA sequence reads TGTGCCAGCAGCCTGGATGAAGCGGGGGCCAACTACGAGCAGTACTTC.